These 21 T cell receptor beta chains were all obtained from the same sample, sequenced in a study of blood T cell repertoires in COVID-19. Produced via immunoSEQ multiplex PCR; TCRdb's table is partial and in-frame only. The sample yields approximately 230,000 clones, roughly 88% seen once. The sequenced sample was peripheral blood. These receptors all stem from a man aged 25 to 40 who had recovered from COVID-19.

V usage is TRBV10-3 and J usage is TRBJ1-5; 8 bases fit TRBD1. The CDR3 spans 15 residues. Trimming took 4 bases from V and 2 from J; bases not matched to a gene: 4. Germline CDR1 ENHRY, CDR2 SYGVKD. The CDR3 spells CAISVDRVRNQPQHF. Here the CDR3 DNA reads TGTGCCATCAGTGTGGACAGGGTGCGCAATCAGCCCCAGCATTTT.

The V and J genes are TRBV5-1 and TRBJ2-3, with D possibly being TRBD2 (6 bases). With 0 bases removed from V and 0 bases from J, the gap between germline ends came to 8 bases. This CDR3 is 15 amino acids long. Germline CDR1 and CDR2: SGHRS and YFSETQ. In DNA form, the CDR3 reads TGCGCCAGCAGCTTGGTCGGGACTAGCACAGATACGCAGTATTTT. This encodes CASSLVGTSTDTQYF.

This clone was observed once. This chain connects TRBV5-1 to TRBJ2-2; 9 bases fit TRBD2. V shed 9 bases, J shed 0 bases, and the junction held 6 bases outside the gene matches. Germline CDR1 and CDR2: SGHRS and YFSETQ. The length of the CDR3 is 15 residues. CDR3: CAILAGAPNTGELFF. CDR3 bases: TGCGCCATCTTAGCGGGGGCCCCGAACACCGGGGAGCTGTTTTTT.

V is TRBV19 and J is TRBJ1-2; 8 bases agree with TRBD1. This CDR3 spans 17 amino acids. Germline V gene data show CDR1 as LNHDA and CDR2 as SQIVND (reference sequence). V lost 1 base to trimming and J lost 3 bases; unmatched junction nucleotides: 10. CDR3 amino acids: CASSIGTRGLLDYGYTF. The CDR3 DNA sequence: TGTGCCAGTAGTATAGGGACCAGGGGGCTTCTAGACTATGGCTACACCTTC. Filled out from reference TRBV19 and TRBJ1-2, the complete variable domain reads DGGITQSPKYLFRKEGQNVTLSCEQNLNHDAMYWYRQDPGQGLRLIYYSQIVNDFQKGDIAEGYSVSREKKESFPLTVTSAQKNPTAFYLCASSIGTRGLLDYGYTFGSGTRLTVV.

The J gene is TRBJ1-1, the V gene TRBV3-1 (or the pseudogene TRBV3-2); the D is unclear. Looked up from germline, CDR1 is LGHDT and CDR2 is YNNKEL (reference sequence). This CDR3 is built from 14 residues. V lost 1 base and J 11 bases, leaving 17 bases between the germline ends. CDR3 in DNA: TGTGCCAGCAGCCAAGCTTGGCCTAGGTTGAGGGCTTTCTTT. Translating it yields CASSQAWPRLRAFF.

The CDR3 is CASSRGSYEQYF. Written as DNA, the CDR3 is TGTGCCAGCAGTCGCGGGTCGTACGAGCAGTACTTC. The rearrangement links TRBV25-1 to TRBJ2-7; D may be TRBD2 (5 bases). The V gene's germline CDR1 is MGHDK and CDR2 SYGVNS. V lost 5 bases and J 4 bases, leaving 9 bases between the germline ends. This CDR3 spans 12 amino acids.

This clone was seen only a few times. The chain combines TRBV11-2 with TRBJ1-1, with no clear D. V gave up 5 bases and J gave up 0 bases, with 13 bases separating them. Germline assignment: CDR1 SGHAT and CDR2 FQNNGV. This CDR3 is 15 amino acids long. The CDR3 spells CASSPGRAMNTEAFF. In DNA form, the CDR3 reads TGTGCCAGCAGCCCCGGGAGGGCCATGAACACTGAAGCTTTCTTT.

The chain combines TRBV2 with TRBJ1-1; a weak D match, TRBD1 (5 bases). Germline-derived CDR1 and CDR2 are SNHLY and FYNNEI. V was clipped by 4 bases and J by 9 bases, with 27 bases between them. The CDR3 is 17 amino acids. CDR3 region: CASSGGQLNNPELKAFF. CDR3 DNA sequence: TGTGCCAGCAGTGGAGGACAACTAAATAACCCCGAGTTGAAAGCTTTCTTT.

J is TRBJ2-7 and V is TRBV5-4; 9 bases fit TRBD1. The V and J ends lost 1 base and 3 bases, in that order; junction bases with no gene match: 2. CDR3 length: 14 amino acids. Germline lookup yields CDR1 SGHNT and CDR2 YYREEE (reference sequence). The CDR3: CASSLRQGVYEQYF. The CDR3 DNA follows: TGTGCCAGCAGCTTGAGACAGGGGGTCTACGAGCAGTACTTC.

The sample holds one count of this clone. Written as DNA, the CDR3 is TGTGCCATCAGTGTCGGGGTTCCTTCCTACGAGCAGTACTTC. It encodes CAISVGVPSYEQYF. J is TRBJ2-7 and V is TRBV10-3; TRBD2 might be the D (5 bases). V shed 4 bases and J shed 1 base, with 11 bases lying between them. The CDR3 is 14 amino acids. Germline assignment: CDR1 ENHRY and CDR2 SYGVKD.

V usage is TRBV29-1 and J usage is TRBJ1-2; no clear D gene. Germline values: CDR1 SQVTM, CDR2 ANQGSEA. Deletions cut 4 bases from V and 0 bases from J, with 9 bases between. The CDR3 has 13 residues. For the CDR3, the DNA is TGCAGCGTTGTCGGGAGTACTAACTATGGCTACACCTTC. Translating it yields CSVVGSTNYGYTF. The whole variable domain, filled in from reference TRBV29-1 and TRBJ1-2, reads SAVISQKPSRDICQRGTSLTIQCQVDSQVTMMFWYRQQPGQSLTLIATANQGSEATYESGFVIDKFPISRPNLTFSTLTVSNMSPEDSSIYLCSVVGSTNYGYTFGSGTRLTVV.

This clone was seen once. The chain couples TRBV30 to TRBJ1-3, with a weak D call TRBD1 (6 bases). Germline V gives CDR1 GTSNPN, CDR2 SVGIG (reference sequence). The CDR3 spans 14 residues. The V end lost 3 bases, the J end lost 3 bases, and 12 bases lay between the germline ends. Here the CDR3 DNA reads TGTGCCTGGAGCCAGGGGACGATTGGAAACACCATATATTTT. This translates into CAWSQGTIGNTIYF.

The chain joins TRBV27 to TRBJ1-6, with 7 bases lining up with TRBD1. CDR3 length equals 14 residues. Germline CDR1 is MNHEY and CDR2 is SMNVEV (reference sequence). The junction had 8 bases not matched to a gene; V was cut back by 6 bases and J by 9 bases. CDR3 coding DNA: TGTGCCAGCAGCGGACAGGAGGAAAGTTCACCCCTCCACTTT. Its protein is CASSGQEESSPLHF.

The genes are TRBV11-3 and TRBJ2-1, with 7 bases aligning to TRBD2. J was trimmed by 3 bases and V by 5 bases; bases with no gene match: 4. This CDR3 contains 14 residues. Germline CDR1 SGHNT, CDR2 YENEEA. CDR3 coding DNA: TGTGCCAGCAGCCCGGGGGGACGCTACAATGAGCAGTTCTTC. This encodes CASSPGGRYNEQFF.

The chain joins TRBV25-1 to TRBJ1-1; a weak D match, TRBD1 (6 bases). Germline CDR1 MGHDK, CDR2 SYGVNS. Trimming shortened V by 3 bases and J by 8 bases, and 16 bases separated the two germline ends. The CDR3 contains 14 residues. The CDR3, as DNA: TGTGCCAGCAGTGAGACAGGTATTGTAAGAGAAGCTTTCTTT. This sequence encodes CASSETGIVREAFF.

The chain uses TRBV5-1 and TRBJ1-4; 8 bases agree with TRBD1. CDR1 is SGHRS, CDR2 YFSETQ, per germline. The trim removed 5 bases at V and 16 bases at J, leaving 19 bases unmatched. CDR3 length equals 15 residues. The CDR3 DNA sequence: TGCGCCAGCAGGGGCGCGTTGGATACAGGGGGGAGGGAGTTTTTT. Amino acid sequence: CASRGALDTGGREFF.

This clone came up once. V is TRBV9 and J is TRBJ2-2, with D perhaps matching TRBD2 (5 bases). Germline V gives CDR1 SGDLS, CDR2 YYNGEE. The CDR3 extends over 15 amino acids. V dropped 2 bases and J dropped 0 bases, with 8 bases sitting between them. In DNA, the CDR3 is TGTGCCAGCAGCGTCGACTACGCGAACACCGGGGAGCTGTTTTTT. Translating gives CASSVDYANTGELFF.

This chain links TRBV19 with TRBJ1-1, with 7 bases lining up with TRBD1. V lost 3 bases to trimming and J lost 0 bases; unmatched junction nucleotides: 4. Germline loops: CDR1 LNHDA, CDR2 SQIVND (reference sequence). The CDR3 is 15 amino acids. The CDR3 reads CASSIMGQLNTEAFF. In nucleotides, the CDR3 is TGTGCCAGTAGTATTATGGGACAGCTGAACACTGAAGCTTTCTTT.

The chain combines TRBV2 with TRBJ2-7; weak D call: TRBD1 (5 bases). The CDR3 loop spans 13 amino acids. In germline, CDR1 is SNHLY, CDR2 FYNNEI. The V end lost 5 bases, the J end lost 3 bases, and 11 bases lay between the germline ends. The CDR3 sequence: CASSLTVLYEQYF. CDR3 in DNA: TGTGCCAGCAGTTTGACAGTTCTCTACGAGCAGTACTTC.

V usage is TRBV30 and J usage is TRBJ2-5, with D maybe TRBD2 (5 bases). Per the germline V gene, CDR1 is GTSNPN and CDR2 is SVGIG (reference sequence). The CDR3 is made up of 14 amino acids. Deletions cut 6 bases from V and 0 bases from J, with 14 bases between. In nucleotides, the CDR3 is TGTGCCTGTTCCCGCCCCGGGGACCAAGAGACCCAGTACTTC. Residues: CACSRPGDQETQYF.

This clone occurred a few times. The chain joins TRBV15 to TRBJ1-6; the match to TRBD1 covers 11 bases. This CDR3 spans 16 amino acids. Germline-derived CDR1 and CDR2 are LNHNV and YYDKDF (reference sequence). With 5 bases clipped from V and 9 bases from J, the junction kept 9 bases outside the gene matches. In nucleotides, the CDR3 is TGTGCCACCAGCCCTACTACCGGGACAGGGGGTTCACCCCTCCACTTT. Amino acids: CATSPTTGTGGSPLHF. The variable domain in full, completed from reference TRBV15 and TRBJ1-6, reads DAMVIQNPRYQVTQFGKPVTLSCSQTLNHNVMYWYQQKSSQAPKLLFHYYDKDFNNEADTPDNFQSRRPNTSFCFLDIRSPGLGDTAMYLCATSPTTGTGGSPLHFGNGTRLTVT.